Each of the 9 T cell receptor beta chains below was sequenced from the same sample in a study of CD8+CD57+ T cells in acquired aplastic anemia. Patients chosen for sequencing had CD8+CD57+ cells that had expanded, as shown by flow cytometry. Genomic DNA acted as the template from which TCR beta VDJ combination and CDR3 sequence profiling were carried out. One entry per CDR3 protein, called by TCRdb with MiXCR from the reads. The data contain 150,000 to 200,000 distinct CDR3 sequences, 48% of them singletons. The sequencing input was sorted CD4+, CD8+, or CD8+CD57+ T cells (not recorded which) from PBMCs. All receptors derive from a human donor with aplastic anemia.

This clonotype was observed a few times. This chain links TRBV20-1 with TRBJ2-1, with D possibly TRBD1 on 6 matching bases. Trimming cost V 1 base and J 7 bases, with 17 bases left between them. The germline CDR1 and CDR2 sequences are DFQATT and SNEGSKA (reference sequence). The CDR3 spans 15 residues. The CDR3 reads CSARGSYRVKNEQFF. As DNA, the CDR3 is TGCAGTGCTAGAGGGAGTTACAGGGTGAAGAATGAGCAGTTCTTC.

V is TRBV9 and J is TRBJ2-7; D may be TRBD2 (6 bases). Trimming took 4 bases from V and 0 from J, leaving 17 bases between them. Germline-derived CDR1 and CDR2 are SGDLS and YYNGEE. CDR3 length: 16 residues. In nucleotides, the CDR3 is TGTGCCAGCAGCCCCATCGGGCGGGACGGCTCCTACGAGCAGTACTTC. It specifies CASSPIGRDGSYEQYF.

This clonotype was counted between two and nine times. V usage is TRBV7-8 and J usage is TRBJ2-7; 8 nucleotides match TRBD1. The CDR3 runs to 14 residues. V shed 5 bases, J shed 3 bases, and the junction held 6 bases outside the gene matches. The germline gives CDR1 SGHVS, CDR2 FQNEAQ. The CDR3: CASSPTGVYYEQYF. CDR3 DNA sequence: TGTGCCAGCAGCCCGACAGGGGTATACTACGAGCAGTACTTC.

The J gene is TRBJ2-5, the V gene TRBV10-3; D may be TRBD2 (5 bases). V shed 11 bases and J shed 5 bases, with 15 bases lying between them. The CDR3 totals 12 residues. The germline V gene encodes CDR1 ENHRY and CDR2 SYGVKD. The CDR3 protein is CASAGLSETQYF. The CDR3 region has the DNA TGTGCCTCGGCGGGCCTTTCGGAGACCCAGTACTTC.

The chain joins TRBV12-3 or TRBV12-4 to TRBJ1-5, with D possibly being TRBD1 (5 bases). This CDR3 comprises 13 residues. Between the trimmed V and J ends, which lost 5 bases and 6 bases, there was a span of 11 bases. CDR3 DNA sequence: TGTGCCAGCAGTCTCGGGGGTCCTCAGCCCCAGCATTTT. Its translation: CASSLGGPQPQHF.

In its sample, this clonotype was seen a few times. The CDR3 DNA is TGTGCCAGCAGTGTTCGCCAAGAGACCCAGTACTTC. This translates into CASSVRQETQYF. V is TRBV2 and J is TRBJ2-5; D uncertain. Germline V gives CDR1 SNHLY, CDR2 FYNNEI. The CDR3 length is 12 residues. V shed 4 bases and J shed 1 base, with 4 bases lying between them. The variable domain in full, completed from reference TRBV2 and TRBJ2-5, reads EPEVTQTPSHQVTQMGQEVILRCVPISNHLYFYWYRQILGQKVEFLVSFYNNEISEKSEIFDDQFSVERPDGSNFTLKIRSTKLEDSAMYFCASSVRQETQYFGPGTRLLVL.

On this clonotype itself: A much larger clone lies one base from this, so it may be a read error. The CDR3: CASSVAGSPYEQYF. The CDR3 nucleotides read TGTGCCAGCAGCGTAGCGGGGTCCCCCTACGAGCAGTACTTC. The rearrangement joins TRBV9 to TRBJ2-7; D perhaps matches TRBD2 (5 bases). The CDR3 has 14 residues. The germline V and J ends were trimmed by 0 bases and 2 bases, with 9 bases remaining between them. The germline V gene encodes CDR1 SGDLS and CDR2 YYNGEE.

There are many counts of this clonotype. The chain joins TRBV5-1 to TRBJ2-1; unclear D gene. This CDR3 is 12 amino acids long. Trimming left V 0 bases short and J 7 bases short, with 5 bases between. Germline V gives CDR1 SGHRS, CDR2 YFSETQ. DNA for the CDR3: TGCGCCAGCAGCTTGGAAGGTAATGAGCAGTTCTTC. Residues: CASSLEGNEQFF.

The rearrangement uses TRBV28 and TRBJ1-2, with unresolved D. The CDR3 totals 11 residues. Per the germline V gene, CDR1 is MDHEN and CDR2 is SYDVKM. The V end was cut by 8 bases, the J end by 0 bases, with 4 bases between. The CDR3 sequence is CASSPNYGYTF. CDR3 DNA: TGTGCCAGCTCTCCTAACTATGGCTACACCTTC.